One and the same sample provided the 29 T cell receptor beta chains below, sequenced in a study of T cell responses to AZD1222 COVID-19 vaccine. This table comes from immunoSEQ multiplex PCR, and its TCRdb copy is limited to in-frame clones, with some not included. The sample lists some 200,000 clones, 85% to 95% occurring once. The sequencing here drew on peripheral blood, taken 28 days after the second dose of the MenACWY control vaccine. The receptors shown here come from an adult who received the MenACWY meningococcal vaccine as a control.

The chain recombines TRBV9 with TRBJ1-1; TRBD1 matches 10 bases. In germline, CDR1 is SGDLS, CDR2 YYNGEE. The CDR3 loop spans 14 amino acids. J was trimmed by 10 bases and V by 4 bases; bases with no gene match: 10. The CDR3 nucleotides are TGTGCCAGCAGCCCAGGGGACAGGGGCTTCCTAGCTTTCTTT. Its translation is CASSPGDRGFLAFF.

The CDR3 loop is CSVEVSQNTEAFF. CDR3 in DNA: TGCAGCGTTGAGGTCAGCCAGAACACTGAAGCTTTCTTT. V gene TRBV29-1 combines with J gene TRBJ1-1; D remains unclear. V was pared by 3 bases and J by 1 base, with 9 bases between. The CDR3 loop spans 13 amino acids. Germline CDR1 is SQVTM and CDR2 is ANQGSEA. Full variable domain (outside the CDR3, taken from reference TRBV29-1 and TRBJ1-1): SAVISQKPSRDICQRGTSLTIQCQVDSQVTMMFWYRQQPGQSLTLIATANQGSEATYESGFVIDKFPISRPNLTFSTLTVSNMSPEDSSIYLCSVEVSQNTEAFFGQGTRLTVV.

The CDR3 bases are TGTGCCAGCAAGTGGGAGGCGGTCTATGGCTACACCTTC. It is translated as CASKWEAVYGYTF. The chain links TRBV28 to TRBJ1-2; D remains unclear. Germline V CDR1 and CDR2: MDHEN, SYDVKM. The CDR3 has 13 amino acids. The V gene lost 7 bases and the J gene lost 4 bases, with 13 bases spanning the gap.

This sequence joins TRBV6-1 and TRBJ2-7; no clear D. Germline V CDR1 and CDR2: MNHNS, SASEGT. The CDR3 consists of 13 residues. V lost 2 bases and J 4 bases, leaving 9 bases between the germline ends. The CDR3: CASSESNPYEQYF. In DNA form, the CDR3 reads TGTGCCAGCAGTGAAAGCAACCCGTACGAGCAGTACTTC.

The genes are TRBV15 and TRBJ1-2; the D gene is possibly TRBD1 (5 bases). V lost 0 bases to trimming and J lost 7 bases, with 15 bases between them. Per germline, CDR1 LNHNV and CDR2 YYDKDF (reference sequence). The CDR3 length is 15 residues. CDR3 bases: TGTGCCACCAGCAGAGATCCAGGGAGGAAGGGTGGCTACACCTTC. This sequence encodes CATSRDPGRKGGYTF.

V gene TRBV12-3 or TRBV12-4 combines with J gene TRBJ2-7; D unresolved. The CDR3 is 13 amino acids. With 3 bases removed from V and 5 bases from J, the gap between germline ends came to 11 bases. The CDR3 nucleotides read TGTGCCAGCAGTTTCAGCCGGCGTGACGAGCAGTACTTC. Translating it yields CASSFSRRDEQYF.

This clone showed up just a few times. V is TRBV5-1 and J is TRBJ1-6, with a possible D match to TRBD1 (5 bases). V was trimmed by 0 bases and J by 0 bases, leaving 13 bases between them. Germline CDR1 and CDR2: SGHRS and YFSETQ. The CDR3 totals 18 residues. Written as DNA, the CDR3 is TGCGCCAGCAGCTTGGGTCCAGGCGACAGCTCCTATAATTCACCCCTCCACTTT. Encoded protein: CASSLGPGDSSYNSPLHF. The whole variable domain, filled in from reference TRBV5-1 and TRBJ1-6, reads KAGVTQTPRYLIKTRGQQVTLSCSPISGHRSVSWYQQTPGQGLQFLFEYFSETQRNKGNFPGRFSGRQFSNSRSEMNVSTLELGDSALYLCASSLGPGDSSYNSPLHFGNGTRLTVT.

This clone was seen only once. This chain joins TRBV7-3 and TRBJ2-5; no clear D gene. Germline lookup yields CDR1 SGHTA and CDR2 FQGTGA. V was cut by 1 base and J by 2 bases, with 5 bases left in between. The CDR3 spans 13 residues. DNA for the CDR3: TGTGCCAGCAGCTTAATACCACAAGAGACCCAGTACTTC. Amino acids: CASSLIPQETQYF.

The V gene is TRBV11-3, the J gene TRBJ1-2; D is unclear. From germline, CDR1 is SGHNT and CDR2 YENEEA. This CDR3 spans 12 amino acids. Between the trimmed V and J ends, which lost 2 bases and 8 bases, there was a span of 9 bases. CDR3 amino acids: CASSLSGVGYTF. The CDR3 DNA reads TGTGCCAGCAGCTTATCCGGGGTAGGCTACACCTTC.

This clone was detected once. This chain uses TRBV5-1 with TRBJ2-1; 12 bases map to TRBD2. Looked up from germline, CDR1 is SGHRS and CDR2 is YFSETQ. This CDR3 has 16 amino acids. Trimming removed 0 bases from V and 8 bases from J; junction bases left unmatched: 6. CDR3 protein: CASSLGLAGAFDEQFF. The CDR3 region has the DNA TGCGCCAGCAGCTTGGGACTAGCGGGAGCGTTTGATGAGCAGTTCTTC. Complete variable domain (other parts from reference TRBV5-1 and TRBJ2-1): KAGVTQTPRYLIKTRGQQVTLSCSPISGHRSVSWYQQTPGQGLQFLFEYFSETQRNKGNFPGRFSGRQFSNSRSEMNVSTLELGDSALYLCASSLGLAGAFDEQFFGPGTRLTVL.

This clone appeared a single time. J is TRBJ2-5 and V is TRBV28, with 13 bases that match TRBD2. The V and J ends lost 6 bases and 4 bases, in that order; junction bases with no gene match: 11. Germline CDR1 and CDR2: MDHEN and SYDVKM. The CDR3 runs to 17 residues. The CDR3 is CASSSWTSGRDGETQYF. For the CDR3, the DNA is TGTGCCAGCAGCTCCTGGACTAGCGGGAGAGACGGAGAGACCCAGTACTTC. Full variable domain (rest looked up from reference TRBV28 and TRBJ2-5): DVKVTQSSRYLVKRTGEKVFLECVQDMDHENMFWYRQDPGLGLRLIYFSYDVKMKEKGDIPEGYSVSREKKERFSLILESASTNQTSMYLCASSSWTSGRDGETQYFGPGTRLLVL.

The rearrangement links TRBV7-3 to TRBJ1-1; no definite D call. Germline lookup yields CDR1 SGHTA and CDR2 FQGTGA. The CDR3 is 13 residues long. Between the trimmed V and J ends, which lost 1 base and 1 base, there was a span of 4 bases. The DNA for the CDR3 is TGTGCCAGCAGCTTAATGGCGAACACTGAAGCTTTCTTT. Translated: CASSLMANTEAFF.

The chain combines TRBV7-9 with TRBJ1-4; D gene ambiguous. Germline-derived CDR1 and CDR2 are SEHNR and FQNEAQ (reference sequence). The CDR3 is 14 amino acids. Trimming shortened V by 5 bases and J by 6 bases, and 13 bases separated the two germline ends. The CDR3 sequence: CASSLGGWDEKLFF. The CDR3 DNA follows: TGTGCCAGCAGCCTCGGCGGGTGGGATGAAAAACTGTTTTTT.

The chain couples TRBV4-1 to TRBJ1-2, with a possible D match to TRBD1 (5 bases). The CDR3 consists of 15 residues. Germline assignment: CDR1 MGHRA and CDR2 YSYEKL. V gave up 0 bases and J gave up 2 bases, with 10 bases separating them. CDR3 DNA sequence: TGCGCCAGCAGCCAAGATAGTCAGGGCAACTATGGCTACACCTTC. This sequence encodes CASSQDSQGNYGYTF.

The rearrangement joins TRBV11-2 to TRBJ2-3, with TRBD2 matching 8 bases. The CDR3 contains 15 residues. With 5 bases clipped from V and 5 bases from J, the junction kept 9 bases outside the gene matches. Germline V gene lookup returns CDR1 SGHAT and CDR2 FQNNGV. CDR3 in DNA: TGTGCCAGCAGCCCTCACGTCGGGGGGGGAGATACGCAGTATTTT. Protein: CASSPHVGGGDTQYF. The variable domain in full, completed from reference TRBV11-2 and TRBJ2-3, reads EAGVAQSPRYKIIEKRQSVAFWCNPISGHATLYWYQQILGQGPKLLIQFQNNGVVDDSQLPKDRFSAERLKGVDSTLKIQPAKLEDSAVYLCASSPHVGGGDTQYFGPGTRLTVL.

The CDR3 sequence: CASSFGRLTGELFF. Written as DNA, the CDR3 is TGTGCCAGTAGTTTCGGACGGCTCACCGGGGAGCTGTTTTTT. This chain links TRBV19 with TRBJ2-2; D unresolved. The V and J ends lost 5 bases and 4 bases respectively, with 11 bases between them. The V gene's germline CDR1 is LNHDA and CDR2 SQIVND (reference sequence). The CDR3 runs to 14 residues.

The chain joins TRBV20-1 to TRBJ2-1; 8 bases align to TRBD2. CDR1 and CDR2 (germline): DFQATT, SNEGSKA (reference sequence). With 3 bases clipped from V and 0 bases from J, the junction kept 10 bases outside the gene matches. The CDR3 runs 17 residues. Here the CDR3 reads CSASLAGRRGSYNEQFF. CDR3 nucleotides: TGCAGTGCTAGTCTAGCGGGCCGAAGGGGCTCCTACAATGAGCAGTTCTTC.

This chain uses TRBV4-2 with TRBJ2-1; D is possibly TRBD2 (5 bases). Germline CDR1 is LGHNA and CDR2 is YNFKEQ. V lost 1 base, J lost 0 bases, and 13 bases lay in between. The CDR3 sequence is 17 residues long. DNA of the CDR3: TGTGCCAGCAGCCAAGTCTGGACTGCTAGCTCCTACAATGAGCAGTTCTTC. Translating gives CASSQVWTASSYNEQFF.

The chain recombines TRBV7-2 with TRBJ2-7; 10 nucleotides line up with TRBD2. V was clipped by 6 bases and J by 3 bases; unmatched bases: 8. Germline CDR1 reads SGHTA; CDR2 reads FQGNSA. This CDR3 has 15 residues. CDR3 protein: CASRRTSGGVYEQYF. In DNA, the CDR3 is TGTGCCAGCAGGAGGACTAGCGGAGGGGTCTACGAGCAGTACTTC.

The rearrangement joins TRBV3-1 (or the pseudogene TRBV3-2) to TRBJ1-2; 11 bases fit TRBD1. After removal of 0 bases from V and 4 bases from J, the junction contained 1 base not matched to a gene. This CDR3 is built from 15 residues. The V gene's germline CDR1 is LGHDT and CDR2 YNNKEL (reference sequence). This CDR3 is CASSQDGTGGYGYTF. DNA for the CDR3: TGTGCCAGCAGCCAAGACGGGACAGGGGGCTATGGCTACACCTTC.

This chain connects TRBV19 to TRBJ1-2; D is unclear. Germline CDR1 LNHDA, CDR2 SQIVND (reference sequence). The CDR3 contains 13 residues. V dropped 3 bases and J dropped 5 bases, with 10 bases sitting between them. CDR3 sequence: CASSIMGIYGYTF. The CDR3 DNA is TGTGCCAGTAGTATTATGGGTATTTATGGCTACACCTTC.

The V call is TRBV6-2 or TRBV6-3, the J call TRBJ1-5; no clear D gene. V was shortened by 2 bases and J by 9 bases, with 8 bases between the two germline ends. The germline V gene has CDR1 MNHEY and CDR2 SVGEGT. This CDR3 comprises 12 residues. The CDR3 region is CASSYPTSPQHF. The CDR3 bases are TGTGCCAGCAGTTACCCCACCTCGCCCCAGCATTTT.

J is TRBJ1-3 and V is TRBV28; D is undetermined. CDR3 length: 13 residues. Germline V CDR1 and CDR2: MDHEN, SYDVKM. With 3 bases removed from V and 3 bases from J, the gap between germline ends came to 6 bases. In nucleotides, the CDR3 is TGTGCCAGCAGTTTTTCGGTTGGAAACACCATATATTTT. This translates into CASSFSVGNTIYF.

This clone was detected a few times. V and J are TRBV15 and TRBJ2-1, with TRBD2 identical over 16 bases. This CDR3 has 17 residues. Trimming cost V 5 bases and J 3 bases; bases outside gene matches: 4. Germline values: CDR1 LNHNV, CDR2 YYDKDF (reference sequence). In DNA, the CDR3 is TGTGCCACCAGCGGGACTAGCGGGAGGGCCGGCTACAATGAGCAGTTCTTC. It translates to CATSGTSGRAGYNEQFF.

This chain joins TRBV29-1 and TRBJ1-2; D uncertain. Trimming took off 3 bases at V and 7 bases at J, with 9 bases between the two ends. Germline V lookup: CDR1 SQVTM, CDR2 ANQGSEA. This CDR3 spans 11 amino acids. The chain's CDR3 is CSVDSWGGYTF. The DNA of the CDR3 is TGCAGCGTTGACTCCTGGGGTGGCTACACCTTC.

This clone was counted once. The CDR3 is CATSRDQGGTQYF. DNA for the CDR3: TGTGCCACCAGCAGAGATCAGGGGGGAACGCAGTATTTT. The chain employs TRBV15 and TRBJ2-3; tentatively, D is TRBD1 (7 bases). Germline lookup yields CDR1 LNHNV and CDR2 YYDKDF (reference sequence). V lost 0 bases to trimming and J lost 9 bases, with 10 bases between them. This CDR3 contains 13 residues.

The chain combines TRBV28 with TRBJ2-7; D possibly corresponds to TRBD2 (6 bases). The CDR3 loop spans 14 amino acids. V was cut by 6 bases and J by 1 base, with 13 bases left in between. Germline V gene sequence: CDR1 MDHEN, CDR2 SYDVKM. In DNA, the CDR3 is TGTGCCAGCAGGGGAGGAGGGGCTTCCTACGAGCAGTACTTC. Protein sequence: CASRGGGASYEQYF.

The V and J genes are TRBV2 and TRBJ2-7, with 7 bases matching TRBD1. From germline, CDR1 is SNHLY and CDR2 FYNNEI. Trimming removed 9 bases from V and 3 bases from J; junction bases left unmatched: 11. The CDR3 totals 14 residues. The CDR3 is CASEWQGENYEQYF. CDR3 sequence (DNA): TGTGCCAGTGAGTGGCAGGGGGAAAACTACGAGCAGTACTTC. Full variable domain (missing parts from reference TRBV2 and TRBJ2-7): EPEVTQTPSHQVTQMGQEVILRCVPISNHLYFYWYRQILGQKVEFLVSFYNNEISEKSEIFDDQFSVERPDGSNFTLKIRSTKLEDSAMYFCASEWQGENYEQYFGPGTRLTVT.

V usage is TRBV6-5 and J usage is TRBJ1-1, with a weak D call TRBD1 (5 bases). Trimming shortened V by 4 bases and J by 1 base, and 10 bases separated the two germline ends. Per germline, CDR1 MNHEY and CDR2 SVGAGI. The CDR3 sequence is 14 residues long. The CDR3 DNA reads as TGTGCCAGCAGTTGGGCAGGGCCGAACACTGAAGCTTTCTTT. Translated, it gives CASSWAGPNTEAFF.